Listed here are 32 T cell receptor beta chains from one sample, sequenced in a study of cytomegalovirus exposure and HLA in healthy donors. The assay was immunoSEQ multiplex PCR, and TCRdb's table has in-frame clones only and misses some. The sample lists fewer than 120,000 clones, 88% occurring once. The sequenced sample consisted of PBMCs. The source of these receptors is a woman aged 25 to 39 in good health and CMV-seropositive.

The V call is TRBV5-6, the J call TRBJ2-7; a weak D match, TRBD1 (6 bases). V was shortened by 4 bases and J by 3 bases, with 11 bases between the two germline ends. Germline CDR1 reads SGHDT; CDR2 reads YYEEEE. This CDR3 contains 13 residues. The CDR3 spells CASSPGQNYEQYF. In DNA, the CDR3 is TGTGCCAGCAGCCCGGGACAAAACTACGAGCAGTACTTC.

CDR3 in amino acids: CASSLAPLGQPQHF. For the CDR3, the DNA is TGTGCCAGCAGCTTAGCCCCCCTAGGTCAGCCCCAGCATTTT. This sequence joins TRBV7-2 and TRBJ1-5; D is unresolved. This CDR3 is built from 14 residues. V lost 0 bases to trimming and J lost 6 bases, with 9 bases between them. Per germline, CDR1 SGHTA and CDR2 FQGNSA.

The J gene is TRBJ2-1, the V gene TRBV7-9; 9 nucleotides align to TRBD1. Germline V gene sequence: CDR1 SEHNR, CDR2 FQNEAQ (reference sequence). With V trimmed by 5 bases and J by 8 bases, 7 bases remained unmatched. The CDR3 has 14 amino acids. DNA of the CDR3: TGTGCCAGCAGCGTCTGGGACAGGGTTCATGAGCAGTTCTTC. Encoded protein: CASSVWDRVHEQFF.

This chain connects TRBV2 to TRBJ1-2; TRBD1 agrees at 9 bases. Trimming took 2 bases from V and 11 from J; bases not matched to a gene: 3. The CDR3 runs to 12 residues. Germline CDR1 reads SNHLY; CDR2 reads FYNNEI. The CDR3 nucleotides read TGTGCCAGCAGTGAACTGGGACAGGGATACACCTTC. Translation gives CASSELGQGYTF.

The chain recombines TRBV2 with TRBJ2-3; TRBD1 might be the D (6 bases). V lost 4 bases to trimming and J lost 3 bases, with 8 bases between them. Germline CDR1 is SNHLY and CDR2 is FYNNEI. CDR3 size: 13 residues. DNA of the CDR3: TGTGCCAGCAGTGTGGGGACAACAGATACGCAGTATTTT. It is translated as CASSVGTTDTQYF.

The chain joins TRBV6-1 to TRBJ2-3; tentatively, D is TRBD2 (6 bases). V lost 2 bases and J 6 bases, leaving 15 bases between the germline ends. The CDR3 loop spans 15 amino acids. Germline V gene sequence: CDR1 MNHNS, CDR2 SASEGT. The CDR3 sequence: CASSETVEGRDTQYF. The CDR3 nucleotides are TGTGCCAGCAGTGAAACGGTAGAGGGGAGGGATACGCAGTATTTT.

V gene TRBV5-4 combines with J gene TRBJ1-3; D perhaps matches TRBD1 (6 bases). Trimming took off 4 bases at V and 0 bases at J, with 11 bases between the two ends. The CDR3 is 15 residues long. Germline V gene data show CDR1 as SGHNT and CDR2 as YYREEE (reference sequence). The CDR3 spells CASSRQGSSGNTIYF. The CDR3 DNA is TGTGCCAGCAGCCGTCAGGGGAGCTCTGGAAACACCATATATTTT.

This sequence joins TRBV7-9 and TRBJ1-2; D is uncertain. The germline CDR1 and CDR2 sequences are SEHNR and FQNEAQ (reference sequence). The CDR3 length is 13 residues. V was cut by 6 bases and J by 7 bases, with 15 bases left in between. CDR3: CASRNLPSGGYTF. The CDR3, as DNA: TGTGCCAGCAGAAATCTCCCCAGCGGTGGCTACACCTTC.

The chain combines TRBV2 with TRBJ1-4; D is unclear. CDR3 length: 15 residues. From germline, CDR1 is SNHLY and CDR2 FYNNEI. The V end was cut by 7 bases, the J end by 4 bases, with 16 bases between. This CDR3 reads CASNPGPTINEKLFF. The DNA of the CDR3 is TGTGCCAGCAACCCTGGCCCGACTATTAATGAAAAACTGTTTTTT.

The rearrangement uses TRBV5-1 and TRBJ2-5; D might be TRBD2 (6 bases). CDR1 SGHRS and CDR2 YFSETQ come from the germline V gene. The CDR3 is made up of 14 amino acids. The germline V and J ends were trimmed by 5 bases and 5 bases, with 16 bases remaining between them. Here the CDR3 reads CASREDSGGETQYF. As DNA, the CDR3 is TGCGCCAGCAGGGAGGACTCCGGAGGGGAGACCCAGTACTTC.

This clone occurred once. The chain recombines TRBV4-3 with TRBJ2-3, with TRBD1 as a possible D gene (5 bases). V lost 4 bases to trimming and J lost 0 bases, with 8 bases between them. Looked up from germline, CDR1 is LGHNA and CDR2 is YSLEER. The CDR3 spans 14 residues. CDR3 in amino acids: CASSRGHSTDTQYF. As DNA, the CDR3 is TGCGCCAGCAGCCGTGGACATAGCACAGATACGCAGTATTTT.

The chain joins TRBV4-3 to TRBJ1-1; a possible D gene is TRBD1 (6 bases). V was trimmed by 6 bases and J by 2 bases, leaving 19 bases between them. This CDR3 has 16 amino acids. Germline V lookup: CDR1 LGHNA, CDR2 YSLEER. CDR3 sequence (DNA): TGCGCCAGCAGTTTTTTACCGGGGGGGCTAAACACTGAAGCTTTCTTT. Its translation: CASSFLPGGLNTEAFF.

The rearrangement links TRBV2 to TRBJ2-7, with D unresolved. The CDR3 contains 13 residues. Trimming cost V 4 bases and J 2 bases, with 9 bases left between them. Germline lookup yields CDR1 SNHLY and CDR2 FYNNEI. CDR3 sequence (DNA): TGTGCCAGCAGTGCTGGGCGCGCCTACGAGCAGTACTTC. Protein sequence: CASSAGRAYEQYF.

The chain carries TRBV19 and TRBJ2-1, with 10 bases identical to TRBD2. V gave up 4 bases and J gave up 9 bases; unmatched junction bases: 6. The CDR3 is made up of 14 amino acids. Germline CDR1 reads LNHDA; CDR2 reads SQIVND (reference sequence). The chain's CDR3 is CASSTLAGVREQFF. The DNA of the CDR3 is TGTGCCAGTAGTACCCTAGCGGGAGTCCGTGAGCAGTTCTTC.

The CDR3 region has the DNA TGTGCCAGCAGTCGAACTGACAGGGGACATGGCTACACCTTC. Translation gives CASSRTDRGHGYTF. The chain combines TRBV2 with TRBJ1-2; 8 bases map to TRBD1. V shed 5 bases and J 6 bases; nucleotides not matched to a gene: 8. This CDR3 has 14 residues. Germline loops: CDR1 SNHLY, CDR2 FYNNEI.

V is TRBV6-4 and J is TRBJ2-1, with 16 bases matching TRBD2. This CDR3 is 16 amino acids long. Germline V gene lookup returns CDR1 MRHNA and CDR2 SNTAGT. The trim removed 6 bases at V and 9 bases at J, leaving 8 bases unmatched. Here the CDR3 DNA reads TGTGCCAGCAGCTCCGGGACTAGCGGGGGGGCGAGTGAGCAGTTCTTC. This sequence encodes CASSSGTSGGASEQFF.

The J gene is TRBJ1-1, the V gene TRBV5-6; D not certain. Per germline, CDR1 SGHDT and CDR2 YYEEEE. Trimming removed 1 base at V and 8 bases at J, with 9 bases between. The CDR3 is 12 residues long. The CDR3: CASSLQAGEAFF. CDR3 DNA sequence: TGTGCCAGCAGCTTGCAGGCGGGAGAAGCTTTCTTT.

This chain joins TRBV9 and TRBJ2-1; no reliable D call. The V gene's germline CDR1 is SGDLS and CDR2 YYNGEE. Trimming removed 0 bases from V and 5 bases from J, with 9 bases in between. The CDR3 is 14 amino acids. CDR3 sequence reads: CASSVADGDNEQFF. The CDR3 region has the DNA TGTGCCAGCAGCGTAGCCGACGGAGACAATGAGCAGTTCTTC.

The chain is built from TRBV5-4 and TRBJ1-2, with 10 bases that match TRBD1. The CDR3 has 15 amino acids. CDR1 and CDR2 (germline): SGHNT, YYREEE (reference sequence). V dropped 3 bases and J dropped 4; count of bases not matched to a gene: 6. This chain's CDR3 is CASSSVGQGGYGYTF. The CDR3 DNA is TGTGCCAGCAGCTCGGTCGGACAGGGGGGCTATGGCTACACCTTC.

CDR3 loop: CASSFIGFQETQYF. The CDR3 region has the DNA TGTGCCAGCAGTTTTATCGGTTTCCAAGAGACCCAGTACTTC. The genes are TRBV28 and TRBJ2-5; unclear D gene. Per germline, CDR1 MDHEN and CDR2 SYDVKM. The CDR3 covers 14 residues. V was cut by 3 bases and J by 1 base, with 9 bases left in between.

This chain's CDR3 is CASSSPTSGNTDTQYF. The CDR3 region has the DNA TGTGCCAGCAGCTCGCCGACTAGCGGGAACACAGATACGCAGTATTTT. The chain combines TRBV5-4 with TRBJ2-3; 11 bases line up with TRBD2. Germline CDR1 reads SGHNT; CDR2 reads YYREEE (reference sequence). CDR3 length equals 16 residues. Trimming removed 3 bases from V and 2 bases from J; junction bases left unmatched: 5.

The CDR3 loop is CAWAGLAGAKRSYEQYF. The CDR3 bases are TGTGCCTGGGCGGGACTAGCGGGCGCAAAACGCTCCTACGAGCAGTACTTC. V gene TRBV30 combines with J gene TRBJ2-7; TRBD2 aligns across 12 bases. The CDR3 loop spans 17 amino acids. V shed 5 bases, J shed 0 bases, and the junction held 11 bases outside the gene matches. In germline, CDR1 is GTSNPN, CDR2 SVGIG (reference sequence).

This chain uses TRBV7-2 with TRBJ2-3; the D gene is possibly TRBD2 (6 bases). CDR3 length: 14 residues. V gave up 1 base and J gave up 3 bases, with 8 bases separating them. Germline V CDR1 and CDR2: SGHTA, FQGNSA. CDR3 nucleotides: TGTGCCAGCAGCTTAGGGAGGGCGACAGATACGCAGTATTTT. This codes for CASSLGRATDTQYF.

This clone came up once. DNA of the CDR3: TGTGCCAGCAGTGGGGGACAGGCCTTTACCTACGAGCAGTACTTC. Encoded protein: CASSGGQAFTYEQYF. The V and J genes are TRBV2 and TRBJ2-7; 8 bases align to TRBD1. The germline V gene has CDR1 SNHLY and CDR2 FYNNEI. Trimming at V came to 4 bases and at J to 2 bases, leaving 7 bases not matched to a gene. The CDR3 has 15 residues.

The CDR3 DNA is TGCGCCAGCAGCCAAAGTATGCGGGCTGAAGCTTTCTTT. Its protein product is CASSQSMRAEAFF. The chain has TRBV4-1 and TRBJ1-1, with D unresolved. Trimming stripped 2 bases from V and 6 bases from J, with 10 bases between. The CDR3 spans 13 residues. Germline CDR1 is MGHRA and CDR2 is YSYEKL.

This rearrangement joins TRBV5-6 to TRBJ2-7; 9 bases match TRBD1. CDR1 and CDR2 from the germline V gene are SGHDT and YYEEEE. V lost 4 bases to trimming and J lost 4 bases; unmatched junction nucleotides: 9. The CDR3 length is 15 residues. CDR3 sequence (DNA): TGTGCCAGCAGCATACCCACAGGGGGCTTGTACGAGCAGTACTTC. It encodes CASSIPTGGLYEQYF.

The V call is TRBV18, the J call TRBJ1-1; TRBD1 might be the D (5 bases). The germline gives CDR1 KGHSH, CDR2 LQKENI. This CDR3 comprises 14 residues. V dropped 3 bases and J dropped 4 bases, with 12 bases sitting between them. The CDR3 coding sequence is TGTGCCAGCTCACCGGATCAGGGAGGCACTGAAGCTTTCTTT. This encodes CASSPDQGGTEAFF.

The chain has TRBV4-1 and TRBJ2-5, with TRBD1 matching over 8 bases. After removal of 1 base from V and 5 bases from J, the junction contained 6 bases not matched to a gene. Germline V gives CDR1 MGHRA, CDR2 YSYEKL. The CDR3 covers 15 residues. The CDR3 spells CASSQGQGAGETQYF. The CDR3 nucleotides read TGCGCCAGCAGCCAAGGGCAGGGGGCGGGGGAGACCCAGTACTTC.

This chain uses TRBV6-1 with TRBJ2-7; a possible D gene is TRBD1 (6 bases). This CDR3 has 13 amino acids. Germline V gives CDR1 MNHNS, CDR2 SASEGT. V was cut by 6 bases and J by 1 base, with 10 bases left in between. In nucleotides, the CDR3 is TGTGCCAGCAGCGTGACAGGATCCTACGAGCAGTACTTC. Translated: CASSVTGSYEQYF.

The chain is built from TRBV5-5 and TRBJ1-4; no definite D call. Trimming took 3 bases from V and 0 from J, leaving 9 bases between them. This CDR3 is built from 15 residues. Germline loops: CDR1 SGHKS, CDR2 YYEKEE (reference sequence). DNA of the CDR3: TGTGCCAGCAGCTCCCCCCTCGCAACTAATGAAAAACTGTTTTTT. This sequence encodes CASSSPLATNEKLFF. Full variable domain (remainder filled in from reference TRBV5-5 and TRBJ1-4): DAGVTQSPTHLIKTRGQQVTLRCSPISGHKSVSWYQQVLGQGPQFIFQYYEKEERGRGNFPDRFSARQFPNYSSELNVNALLLGDSALYLCASSSPLATNEKLFFGSGTQLSVL.

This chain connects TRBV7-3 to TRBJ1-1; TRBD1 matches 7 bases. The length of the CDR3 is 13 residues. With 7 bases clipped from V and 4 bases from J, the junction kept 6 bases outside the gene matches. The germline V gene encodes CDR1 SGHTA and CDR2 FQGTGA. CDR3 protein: CASKTGEGTEAFF. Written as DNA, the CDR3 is TGTGCCAGCAAAACAGGGGAAGGCACTGAAGCTTTCTTT.

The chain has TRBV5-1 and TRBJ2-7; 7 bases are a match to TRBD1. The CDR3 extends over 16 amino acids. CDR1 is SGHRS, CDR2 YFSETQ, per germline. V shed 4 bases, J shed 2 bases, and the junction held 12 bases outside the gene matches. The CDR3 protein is CASSTRQGRSPYEQYF. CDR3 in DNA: TGCGCCAGCAGCACCCGACAGGGACGTTCACCCTACGAGCAGTACTTC.